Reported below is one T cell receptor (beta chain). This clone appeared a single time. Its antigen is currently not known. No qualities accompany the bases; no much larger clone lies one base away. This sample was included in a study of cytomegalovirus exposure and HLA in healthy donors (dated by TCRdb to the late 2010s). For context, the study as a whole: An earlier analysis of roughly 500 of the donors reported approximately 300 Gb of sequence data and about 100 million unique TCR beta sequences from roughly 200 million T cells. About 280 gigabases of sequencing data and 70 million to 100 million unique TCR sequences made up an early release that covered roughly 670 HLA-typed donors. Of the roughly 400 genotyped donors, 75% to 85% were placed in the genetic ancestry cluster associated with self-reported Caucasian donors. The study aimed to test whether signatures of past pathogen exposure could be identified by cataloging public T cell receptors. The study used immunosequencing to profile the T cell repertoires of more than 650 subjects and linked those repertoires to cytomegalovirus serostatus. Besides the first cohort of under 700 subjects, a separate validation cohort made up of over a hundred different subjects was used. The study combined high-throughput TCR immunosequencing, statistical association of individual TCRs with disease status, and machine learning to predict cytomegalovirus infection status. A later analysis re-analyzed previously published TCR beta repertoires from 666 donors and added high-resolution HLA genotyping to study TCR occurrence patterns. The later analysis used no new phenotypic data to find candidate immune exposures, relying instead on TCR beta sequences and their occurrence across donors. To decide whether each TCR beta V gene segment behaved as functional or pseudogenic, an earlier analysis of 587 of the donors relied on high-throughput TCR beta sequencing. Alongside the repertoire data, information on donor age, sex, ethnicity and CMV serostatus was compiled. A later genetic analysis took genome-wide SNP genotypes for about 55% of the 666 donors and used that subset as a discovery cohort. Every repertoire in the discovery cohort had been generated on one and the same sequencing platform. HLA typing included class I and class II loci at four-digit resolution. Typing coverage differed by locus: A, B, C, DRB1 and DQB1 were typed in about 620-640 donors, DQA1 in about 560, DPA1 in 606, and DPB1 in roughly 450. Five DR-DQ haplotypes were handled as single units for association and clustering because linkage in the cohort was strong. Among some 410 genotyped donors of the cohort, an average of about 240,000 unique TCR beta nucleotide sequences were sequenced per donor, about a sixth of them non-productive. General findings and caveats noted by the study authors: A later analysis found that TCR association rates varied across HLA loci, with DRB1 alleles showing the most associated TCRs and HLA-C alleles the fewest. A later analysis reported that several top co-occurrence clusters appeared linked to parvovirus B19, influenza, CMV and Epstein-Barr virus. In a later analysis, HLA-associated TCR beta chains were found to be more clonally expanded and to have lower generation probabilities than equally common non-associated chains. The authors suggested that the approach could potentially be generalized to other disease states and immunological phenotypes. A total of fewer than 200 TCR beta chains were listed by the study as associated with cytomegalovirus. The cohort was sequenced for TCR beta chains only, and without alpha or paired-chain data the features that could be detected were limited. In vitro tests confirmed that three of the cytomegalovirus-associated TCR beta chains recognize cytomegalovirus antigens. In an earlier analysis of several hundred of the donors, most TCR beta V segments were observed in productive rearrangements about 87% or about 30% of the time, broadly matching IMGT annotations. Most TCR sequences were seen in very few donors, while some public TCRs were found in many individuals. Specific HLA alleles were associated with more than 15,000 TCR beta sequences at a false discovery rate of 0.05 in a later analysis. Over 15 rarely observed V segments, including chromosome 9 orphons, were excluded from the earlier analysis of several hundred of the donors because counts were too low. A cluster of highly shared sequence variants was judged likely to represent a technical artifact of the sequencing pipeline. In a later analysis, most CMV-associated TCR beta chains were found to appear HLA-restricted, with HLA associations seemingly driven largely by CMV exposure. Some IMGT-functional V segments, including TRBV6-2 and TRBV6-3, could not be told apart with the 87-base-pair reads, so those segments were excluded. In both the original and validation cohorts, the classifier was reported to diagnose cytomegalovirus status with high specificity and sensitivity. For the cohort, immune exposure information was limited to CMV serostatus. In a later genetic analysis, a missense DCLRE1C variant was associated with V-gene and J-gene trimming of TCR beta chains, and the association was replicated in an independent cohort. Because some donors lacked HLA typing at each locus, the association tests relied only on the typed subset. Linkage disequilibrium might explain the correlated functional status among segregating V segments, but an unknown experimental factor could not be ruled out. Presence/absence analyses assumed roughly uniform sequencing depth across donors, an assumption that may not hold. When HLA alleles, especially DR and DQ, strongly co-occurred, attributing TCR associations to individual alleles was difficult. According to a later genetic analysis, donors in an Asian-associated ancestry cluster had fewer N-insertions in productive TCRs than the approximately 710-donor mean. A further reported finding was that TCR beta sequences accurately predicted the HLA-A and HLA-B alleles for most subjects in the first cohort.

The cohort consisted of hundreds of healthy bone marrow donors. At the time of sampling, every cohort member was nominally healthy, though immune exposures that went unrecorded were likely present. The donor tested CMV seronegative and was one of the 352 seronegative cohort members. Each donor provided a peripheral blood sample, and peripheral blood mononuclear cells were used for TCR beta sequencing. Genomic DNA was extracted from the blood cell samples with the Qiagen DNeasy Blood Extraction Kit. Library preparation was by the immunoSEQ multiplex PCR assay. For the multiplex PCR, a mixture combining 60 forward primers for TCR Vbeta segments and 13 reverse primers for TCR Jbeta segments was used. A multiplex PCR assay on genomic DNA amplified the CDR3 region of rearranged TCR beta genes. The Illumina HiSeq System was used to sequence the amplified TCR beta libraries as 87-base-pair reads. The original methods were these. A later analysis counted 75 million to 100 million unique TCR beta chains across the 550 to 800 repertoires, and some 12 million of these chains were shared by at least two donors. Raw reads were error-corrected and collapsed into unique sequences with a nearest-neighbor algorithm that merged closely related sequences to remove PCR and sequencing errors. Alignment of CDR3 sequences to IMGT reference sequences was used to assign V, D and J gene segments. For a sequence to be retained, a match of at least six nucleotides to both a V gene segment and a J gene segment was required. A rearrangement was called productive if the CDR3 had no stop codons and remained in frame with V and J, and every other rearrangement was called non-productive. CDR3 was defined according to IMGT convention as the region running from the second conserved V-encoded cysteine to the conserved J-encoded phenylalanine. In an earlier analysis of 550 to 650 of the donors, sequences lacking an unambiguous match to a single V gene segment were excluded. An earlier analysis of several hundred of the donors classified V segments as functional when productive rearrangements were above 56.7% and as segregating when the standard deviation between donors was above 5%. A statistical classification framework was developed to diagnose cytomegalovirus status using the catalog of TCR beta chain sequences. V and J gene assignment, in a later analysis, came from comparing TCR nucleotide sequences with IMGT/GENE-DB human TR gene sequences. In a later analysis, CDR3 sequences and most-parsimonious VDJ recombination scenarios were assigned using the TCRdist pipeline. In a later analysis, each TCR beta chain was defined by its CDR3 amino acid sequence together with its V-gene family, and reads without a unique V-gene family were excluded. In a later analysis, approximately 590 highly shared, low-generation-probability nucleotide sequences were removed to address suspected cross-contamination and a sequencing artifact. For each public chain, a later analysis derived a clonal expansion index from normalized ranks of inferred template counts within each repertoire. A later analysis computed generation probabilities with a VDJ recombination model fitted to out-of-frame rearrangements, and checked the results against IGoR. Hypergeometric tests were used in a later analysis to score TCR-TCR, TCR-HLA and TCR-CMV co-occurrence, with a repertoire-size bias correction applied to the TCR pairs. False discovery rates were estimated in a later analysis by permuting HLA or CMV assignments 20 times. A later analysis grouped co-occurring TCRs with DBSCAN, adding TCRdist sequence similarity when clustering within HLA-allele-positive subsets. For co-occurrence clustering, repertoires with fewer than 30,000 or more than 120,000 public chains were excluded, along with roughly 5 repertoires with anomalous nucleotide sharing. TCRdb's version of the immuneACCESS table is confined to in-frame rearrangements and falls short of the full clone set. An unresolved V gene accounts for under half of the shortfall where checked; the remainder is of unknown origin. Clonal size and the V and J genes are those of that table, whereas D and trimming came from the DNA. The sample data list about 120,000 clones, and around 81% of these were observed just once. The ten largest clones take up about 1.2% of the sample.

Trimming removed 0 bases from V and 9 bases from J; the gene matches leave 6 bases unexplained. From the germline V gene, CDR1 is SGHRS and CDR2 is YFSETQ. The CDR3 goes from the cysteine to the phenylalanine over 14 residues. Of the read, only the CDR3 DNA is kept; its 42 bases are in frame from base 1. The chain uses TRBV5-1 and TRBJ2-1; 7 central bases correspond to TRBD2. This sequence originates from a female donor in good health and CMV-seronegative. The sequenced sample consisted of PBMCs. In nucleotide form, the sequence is TGCGCCAGCAGCTTGGGGGAGCGGGAAAGTGAGCAGTTCTTC. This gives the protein CASSLGERESEQFF.